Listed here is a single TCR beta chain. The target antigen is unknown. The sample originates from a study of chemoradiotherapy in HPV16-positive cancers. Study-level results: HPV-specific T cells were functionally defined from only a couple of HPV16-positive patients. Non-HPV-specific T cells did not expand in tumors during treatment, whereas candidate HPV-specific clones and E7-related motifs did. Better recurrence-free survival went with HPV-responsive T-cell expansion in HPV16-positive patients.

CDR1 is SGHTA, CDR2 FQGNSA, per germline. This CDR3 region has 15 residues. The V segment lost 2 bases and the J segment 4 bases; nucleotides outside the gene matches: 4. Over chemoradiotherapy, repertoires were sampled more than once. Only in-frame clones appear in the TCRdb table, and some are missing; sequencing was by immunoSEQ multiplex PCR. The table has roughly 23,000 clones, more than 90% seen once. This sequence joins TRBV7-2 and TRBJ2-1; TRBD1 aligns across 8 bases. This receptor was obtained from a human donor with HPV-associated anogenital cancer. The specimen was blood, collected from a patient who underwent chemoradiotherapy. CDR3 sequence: CASSLRQGAYNEQFF. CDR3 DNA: TGTGCCAGCAGCTTAAGGCAGGGGGCTTACAATGAGCAGTTCTTC.